The 10 T cell receptor beta chains given below trace back to one sample, sequenced in a study of T cell changes during pregnancy in multiple sclerosis. Clones were read by immunoSEQ multiplex PCR, and TCRdb kept only the in-frame ones, dropping some. The sample yields around 83,000 clones, about 93% seen once. This sample comprised CD4+ T cells from peripheral blood mononuclear cells, obtained in the second trimester of pregnancy. These receptors all stem from a female donor with multiple sclerosis, enrolled in a pregnancy study.

This clone has a single count. The V gene is TRBV27, the J gene TRBJ2-1, with D possibly being TRBD1 (6 bases). CDR1 and CDR2 (germline): MNHEY, SMNVEV (reference sequence). Trimming removed 4 bases from V and 0 bases from J, with 13 bases in between. The CDR3 runs to 16 residues. CDR3 loop: CASSYQQGNSYNEQFF. In nucleotides, the CDR3 is TGTGCCAGCAGTTACCAACAGGGTAACTCCTACAATGAGCAGTTCTTC.

As regards this clone: At the DNA level, this CDR3 is encoded by other sequences in the same sample as well. V and J are TRBV6-5 and TRBJ2-1; 10 bases match TRBD2. With V trimmed by 3 bases and J by 3 bases, 2 bases remained unmatched. Germline CDR1 MNHEY, CDR2 SVGAGI. This CDR3 region has 15 residues. The CDR3 DNA sequence: TGTGCCAGCAGTTATGTAGCGGGGGGCTACAATGAGCAGTTCTTC. This translates into CASSYVAGGYNEQFF.

The chain carries TRBV15 and TRBJ1-1; D is perhaps TRBD1 (6 bases). Germline CDR1 and CDR2: LNHNV and YYDKDF (reference sequence). The V gene lost 5 bases and the J gene lost 1 base, with 8 bases spanning the gap. The CDR3 has 13 amino acids. The CDR3 reads CATSYRANTEAFF. CDR3 nucleotides: TGTGCCACCAGCTACAGGGCGAACACTGAAGCTTTCTTT.

The rearrangement links TRBV7-2 to TRBJ2-3; 9 nucleotides match TRBD2. This CDR3 has 16 residues. Germline CDR1 reads SGHTA; CDR2 reads FQGNSA. Losses at the gene ends were 2 bases for V and 5 bases for J; bases not matched to a gene: 8. The CDR3 region has the DNA TGTGCCAGCAGCTTAATAAAGATAGCGGGAGTAGATACGCAGTATTTT. Translation: CASSLIKIAGVDTQYF.

Here the CDR3 reads CASSLTQGNTEAFF. The CDR3 DNA is TGCGCCAGCAGCCTCACCCAGGGGAACACTGAAGCTTTCTTT. This chain uses TRBV5-1 with TRBJ1-1; weak D call: TRBD1 (5 bases). V was clipped by 4 bases and J by 1 base, with 11 bases between them. Germline V gene lookup returns CDR1 SGHRS and CDR2 YFSETQ. CDR3 length: 14 residues.

The V and J genes are TRBV19 and TRBJ2-1; 9 bases fit TRBD1. V trimming: 8 bases; J trimming: 5 bases; junction bases outside the gene matches: 16. The germline CDR1 and CDR2 sequences are LNHDA and SQIVND (reference sequence). The CDR3 consists of 17 residues. The DNA of the CDR3 is TGTGCCAGTCGTTTCCGGGACAGGGCTTTTGGCAACAATGAGCAGTTCTTC. The encoded protein is CASRFRDRAFGNNEQFF.

The chain is built from TRBV6-6 and TRBJ1-1; D is uncertain. V lost 6 bases, J lost 0 bases, and 8 bases lay in between. CDR1 and CDR2 (germline): MNHNY, SVGAGI (reference sequence). This CDR3 is 13 amino acids long. In DNA form, the CDR3 reads TGTGCCAGCAGCTACCTAATGAACACTGAAGCTTTCTTT. Translation: CASSYLMNTEAFF.

This chain links TRBV7-9 with TRBJ2-7, with D unclear. V shed 5 bases and J shed 2 bases, with 7 bases lying between them. The CDR3 covers 12 residues. Germline CDR1 reads SEHNR; CDR2 reads FQNEAQ (reference sequence). CDR3 amino acids: CASSRNTYEQYF. CDR3 nucleotide sequence: TGTGCCAGCAGCAGAAACACCTACGAGCAGTACTTC.

This chain links TRBV5-1 with TRBJ2-5; the D gene is possibly TRBD2 (5 bases). The V and J ends lost 1 base and 1 base respectively, with 8 bases between them. CDR3 length: 14 amino acids. The germline V gene has CDR1 SGHRS and CDR2 YFSETQ. CDR3 protein: CASSLYSGQETQYF. CDR3 bases: TGCGCCAGCAGCTTGTACAGCGGCCAAGAGACCCAGTACTTC.

The V gene is TRBV19, the J gene TRBJ1-1; no reliable D call. CDR3 length: 12 residues. V was pared by 7 bases and J by 8 bases, with 14 bases between. The germline V gene encodes CDR1 LNHDA and CDR2 SQIVND (reference sequence). The CDR3 bases are TGTGCCAGTAAGAACGAACCGCAGGAAGCTTTCTTT. This codes for CASKNEPQEAFF. The complete variable domain, with remaining parts taken from reference TRBV19 and TRBJ1-1, reads DGGITQSPKYLFRKEGQNVTLSCEQNLNHDAMYWYRQDPGQGLRLIYYSQIVNDFQKGDIAEGYSVSREKKESFPLTVTSAQKNPTAFYLCASKNEPQEAFFGQGTRLTVV.